A selection of T cell receptor beta chains follows, all from one sample in a study of shared clonotypes between healthy human individuals. Measured with immunoSEQ multiplex PCR; TCRdb has only the in-frame clones, and not every one. The data contain roughly 500,000 clones, roughly three quarters of them singletons. Source material: PBMCs. Source of these receptors: a woman aged 40-49 years in good health. Some clones in this sample may be carry-over from other donors' samples. Both conserved end residues are part of each CDR3. Each record gives: clone size, V gene, D gene, J gene, CDR3 DNA, CDR3 protein. The D gene is left open where the match is weak. For some rows the clone size is stated as once, few or many, or as a class when expanded; others skip it.

abundance: NA; v_gene: TRBV4-2; d_gene: TRBD1; j_gene: TRBJ2-1; CDR3nt: TGTGCCAGCAGCCAAGATGGTCAGGGGGCTTGGAATGAGCAGTTCTTC; CDR3aa: CASSQDGQGAWNEQFF
abundance: few; v_gene: TRBV5-8; d_gene: NA; j_gene: TRBJ2-1; CDR3nt: TGTGCCAGCAGCTTGGAGGGGCAGTTCTTC; CDR3aa: CASSLEGQFF
abundance: NA; v_gene: TRBV11-2; d_gene: NA; j_gene: TRBJ2-1; CDR3nt: TGTGCCAGCACCCTCGGGTGGGAGTGGAATGAGCAGTTCTTC; CDR3aa: CASTLGWEWNEQFF
abundance: once; v_gene: TRBV2; d_gene: NA; j_gene: TRBJ2-7; CDR3nt: TGTGCCAGCAGTGTCCAGGGACCGCAGAACGAGTACTTC; CDR3aa: CASSVQGPQNEYF
abundance: NA; v_gene: TRBV6-5; d_gene: NA; j_gene: TRBJ1-5; CDR3nt: TGTGCCAGCAGTACCCGGTATAGCAATCAGCCCCAGCATTTT; CDR3aa: CASSTRYSNQPQHF
abundance: NA; v_gene: TRBV6-5; d_gene: TRBD1; j_gene: TRBJ2-7; CDR3nt: TGTGCCAGCAGTTGGACAGGGGGAACCTACGAGCAGTACTTC; CDR3aa: CASSWTGGTYEQYF
abundance: NA; v_gene: TRBV4-2; d_gene: NA; j_gene: TRBJ1-1; CDR3nt: TGTGCCAGCAGCCAAGAATTAGGGCACCCGGGGTTCACTGAAGCTTTCTTT; CDR3aa: CASSQELGHPGFTEAFF
abundance: NA; v_gene: TRBV30; d_gene: NA; j_gene: TRBJ2-3; CDR3nt: TGTGCCTGGAGTGTAGCGTACGCAACAGATACGCAGTATTTT; CDR3aa: CAWSVAYATDTQYF
abundance: NA; v_gene: TRBV9; d_gene: NA; j_gene: TRBJ2-2; CDR3nt: TGTGCCAGCAGCGGACCATTCACCGGGGAGCTGTTTTTT; CDR3aa: CASSGPFTGELFF
abundance: NA; v_gene: TRBV28; d_gene: NA; j_gene: TRBJ1-1; CDR3nt: TGTGCCAGCAGTTTTTTTGGGGATTTCACTGAAGCTTTCTTT; CDR3aa: CASSFFGDFTEAFF
abundance: few; v_gene: TRBV6-5; d_gene: NA; j_gene: TRBJ2-5; CDR3nt: TGTGCCAGCAGCAAGACTAGGTCTGGGACCCAGTACTTC; CDR3aa: CASSKTRSGTQYF
abundance: NA; v_gene: TRBV7-9; d_gene: TRBD2; j_gene: TRBJ2-7; CDR3nt: TGTGCCAGCAGCTTAGTGGGCGGGAGGTCCTCCTACGAGCAGTACTTC; CDR3aa: CASSLVGGRSSYEQYF
abundance: once; v_gene: TRBV2; d_gene: TRBD2; j_gene: TRBJ2-3; CDR3nt: TGTGCCAGCAGACGACTAGCGGGAGGGGGGGATACGCAGTATTTT; CDR3aa: CASRRLAGGGDTQYF
abundance: NA; v_gene: TRBV4-3; d_gene: NA; j_gene: TRBJ2-7; CDR3nt: TGCGCCAGCAGCCAAGATTTAGGACCCTTTGTATACGAGCAGTACTTC; CDR3aa: CASSQDLGPFVYEQYF
abundance: NA; v_gene: TRBV27; d_gene: TRBD1; j_gene: TRBJ2-5; CDR3nt: TGTGCCAGCAGTCCGACAGGGTTCGTTAAACAGACCCAGTACTTC; CDR3aa: CASSPTGFVKQTQYF
abundance: NA; v_gene: TRBV2; d_gene: NA; j_gene: TRBJ1-3; CDR3nt: TGTGCCAGCAGGGCCTCGGGTGGGAGCTCTGGAAACACCATATATTTT; CDR3aa: CASRASGGSSGNTIYF
abundance: NA; v_gene: TRBV2; d_gene: NA; j_gene: TRBJ2-7; CDR3nt: TGTGCCAGCATCAGCCAGTCTGGGACTTACGAGCAGTACTTC; CDR3aa: CASISQSGTYEQYF
abundance: NA; v_gene: TRBV19; d_gene: TRBD1; j_gene: TRBJ2-1; CDR3nt: TGTGCCAGTAGTATGGGACAGGGCTACAATGAGCAGTTCTTC; CDR3aa: CASSMGQGYNEQFF
abundance: NA; v_gene: TRBV7-7; d_gene: NA; j_gene: TRBJ1-5; CDR3nt: TGTGCTAGCAGCGCCAACAGGGATCAGCCCCAGCATTTT; CDR3aa: CASSANRDQPQHF
abundance: NA; v_gene: TRBV7-3; d_gene: TRBD2; j_gene: TRBJ2-1; CDR3nt: TGTGCCAGCAGCCCGATAATAGCGGGAGGGACCAATGAGCAGTTCTTC; CDR3aa: CASSPIIAGGTNEQFF
abundance: NA; v_gene: TRBV2; d_gene: NA; j_gene: TRBJ1-1; CDR3nt: TGTGCCAGGGGTGGCTCTGAAGCTTTCTTT; CDR3aa: CARGGSEAFF
abundance: NA; v_gene: TRBV27; d_gene: NA; j_gene: TRBJ2-3; CDR3nt: TGTGCCAGCAGTTTACTGGGGGACGTCACAGATACGCAGTATTTT; CDR3aa: CASSLLGDVTDTQYF
abundance: NA; v_gene: TRBV18; d_gene: NA; j_gene: TRBJ2-5; CDR3nt: TGTGCCAGCTCACCGTCAAACTTC; CDR3aa: CASSPSNF
abundance: NA; v_gene: TRBV18; d_gene: NA; j_gene: TRBJ2-6; CDR3nt: TGTGCCAGCTCACTAAAAGCCTTAGGACAATCTGGGGCCAACGTCCTGACTTTC; CDR3aa: CASSLKALGQSGANVLTF
abundance: once; v_gene: TRBV11-2; d_gene: NA; j_gene: TRBJ2-3; CDR3nt: TGTGCCAGCAGCTTAGCCAGGAGCACAGATACGCAGTATTTT; CDR3aa: CASSLARSTDTQYF
abundance: NA; v_gene: TRBV9; d_gene: NA; j_gene: TRBJ1-2; CDR3nt: TGTGCCAGCAGCGTAGCCCCTGGCAGGGCGGCTGGCTACACCTTC; CDR3aa: CASSVAPGRAAGYTF
abundance: NA; v_gene: TRBV6-5; d_gene: NA; j_gene: TRBJ1-1; CDR3nt: TGTGCCAGCAGTCCGGGACATCGGGACACTGAAGCTTTCTTT; CDR3aa: CASSPGHRDTEAFF
abundance: NA; v_gene: TRBV10-3; d_gene: NA; j_gene: TRBJ2-7; CDR3nt: TGTGCCATCAGCCGGGGTGCTACCTACGAGCAGTACTTC; CDR3aa: CAISRGATYEQYF
abundance: NA; v_gene: TRBV5-4; d_gene: NA; j_gene: TRBJ1-1; CDR3nt: TGTGCCAGCAGCTTGCCCTTGGGCGGGAACACTGAAGCTTTCTTT; CDR3aa: CASSLPLGGNTEAFF
abundance: once; v_gene: TRBV28; d_gene: TRBD1; j_gene: TRBJ2-1; CDR3nt: TGTGCCAGCAGTTTAACGGGACAGGCGAACAATGAGCAGTTCTTC; CDR3aa: CASSLTGQANNEQFF
abundance: NA; v_gene: TRBV10-3; d_gene: NA; j_gene: TRBJ2-1; CDR3nt: TGTGCCATCAGTGAGTCCTGGGGGCGCGATGAGCAGTTCTTC; CDR3aa: CAISESWGRDEQFF
abundance: NA; v_gene: TRBV6-1; d_gene: NA; j_gene: TRBJ2-7; CDR3nt: TGTGCCAGCAGTGAGGACGAGGGGGGCCCCTACGAGCAGTACTTC; CDR3aa: CASSEDEGGPYEQYF
abundance: NA; v_gene: TRBV7-3; d_gene: TRBD1; j_gene: TRBJ1-3; CDR3nt: TGTGCCAGCAGCCTAACCGGGACAGGCTCTGGAAACACCATATATTTT; CDR3aa: CASSLTGTGSGNTIYF
abundance: once; v_gene: TRBV18; d_gene: NA; j_gene: TRBJ2-5; CDR3nt: TGTGCCAGCTCACCAGAAATAAGGGAGACCCAGTACTTC; CDR3aa: CASSPEIRETQYF
abundance: few; v_gene: TRBV5-1; d_gene: NA; j_gene: TRBJ2-1; CDR3nt: TGCGCCAGCAGCTTGGTGGGGGGTGCTCGGGAGCAGTTCTTC; CDR3aa: CASSLVGGAREQFF
abundance: NA; v_gene: TRBV29-1; d_gene: TRBD2; j_gene: TRBJ2-3; CDR3nt: TGCAGCGGGCTAGGACTAGCGGGAGTGTTTGGGACAGATACGCAGTATTTT; CDR3aa: CSGLGLAGVFGTDTQYF
abundance: NA; v_gene: TRBV10-2; d_gene: TRBD2; j_gene: TRBJ2-1; CDR3nt: TGCGCCAGCAGGATTAGCGGGAGTGGAAATGAGCAGTTCTTC; CDR3aa: CASRISGSGNEQFF
abundance: NA; v_gene: TRBV6-1; d_gene: NA; j_gene: TRBJ1-1; CDR3nt: TGTGCCAGCAGTGAAGGTCTGGGGGCTTTCTTT; CDR3aa: CASSEGLGAFF
abundance: NA; v_gene: TRBV18; d_gene: NA; j_gene: TRBJ2-1; CDR3nt: TGTGCCAGCTCTTGGACAGGGCGGGAGGGTGAGCAGTTCTTC; CDR3aa: CASSWTGREGEQFF
abundance: NA; v_gene: TRBV7-8; d_gene: TRBD2; j_gene: TRBJ2-3; CDR3nt: TGTGCCAGCAGCCTAGCGGGGTCACCTTCTACAGATACGCAGTATTTT; CDR3aa: CASSLAGSPSTDTQYF
abundance: NA; v_gene: TRBV4-3; d_gene: NA; j_gene: TRBJ1-1; CDR3nt: TGCGCCAGCAGCCAAGAACCAGGGGTAATAGGAGCTTTCTTT; CDR3aa: CASSQEPGVIGAFF
abundance: NA; v_gene: TRBV9; d_gene: NA; j_gene: TRBJ2-5; CDR3nt: TGTGCCAGCTCCCAAGGGGCGAAGGATGTAGAGACCCAGTACTTC; CDR3aa: CASSQGAKDVETQYF
abundance: few; v_gene: TRBV6-1; d_gene: NA; j_gene: TRBJ1-5; CDR3nt: TGTGCCAGCAGTCCACAGGGTTACAATCAGCCCCAGCATTTT; CDR3aa: CASSPQGYNQPQHF
abundance: NA; v_gene: TRBV2; d_gene: TRBD2; j_gene: TRBJ2-1; CDR3nt: TGTGCCAGCAGTCGGACTAGCGCCATGGGCGGTGAGCAGTTCTTC; CDR3aa: CASSRTSAMGGEQFF
abundance: NA; v_gene: TRBV5-4; d_gene: NA; j_gene: TRBJ1-1; CDR3nt: TGTGCCAGCAGCTTTCAACGCCGGGAAACTAACACTGAAGCTTTCTTT; CDR3aa: CASSFQRRETNTEAFF
abundance: NA; v_gene: TRBV6-6; d_gene: NA; j_gene: TRBJ1-1; CDR3nt: TGTGCCAGCAGTTCCAGCTTCATGAACACTGAAGCTTTCTTT; CDR3aa: CASSSSFMNTEAFF
abundance: few; v_gene: TRBV19; d_gene: TRBD1; j_gene: TRBJ1-2; CDR3nt: TGTGCCAGTAGTTCGACACCAGGGGGCGGCTACACCTTC; CDR3aa: CASSSTPGGGYTF
abundance: NA; v_gene: TRBV9; d_gene: TRBD1; j_gene: TRBJ1-2; CDR3nt: TGTGCCAGCAGCGCCCGGACAGGGTTCTATGGCTACACCTTC; CDR3aa: CASSARTGFYGYTF
abundance: NA; v_gene: TRBV7-9; d_gene: TRBD1; j_gene: TRBJ1-4; CDR3nt: TGTGCCAGCAGCTGGACAGGGCTTAATGAAAAACTGTTTTTT; CDR3aa: CASSWTGLNEKLFF
abundance: once; v_gene: TRBV5-1; d_gene: NA; j_gene: TRBJ2-5; CDR3nt: TGCGCCAGCACTGATTACCGGCGCGAGGAGACCCAGTACTTC; CDR3aa: CASTDYRREETQYF
abundance: once; v_gene: TRBV5-4; d_gene: NA; j_gene: TRBJ1-3; CDR3nt: TGTGCCAGCAGCTTGGCCGCAGGAAACACCATATATTTT; CDR3aa: CASSLAAGNTIYF
abundance: NA; v_gene: TRBV6-1; d_gene: NA; j_gene: TRBJ1-5; CDR3nt: TGTGCCAGCAGTGAAGCCTCCGGGACTTCCGGCAATCAGCCCCAGCATTTT; CDR3aa: CASSEASGTSGNQPQHF